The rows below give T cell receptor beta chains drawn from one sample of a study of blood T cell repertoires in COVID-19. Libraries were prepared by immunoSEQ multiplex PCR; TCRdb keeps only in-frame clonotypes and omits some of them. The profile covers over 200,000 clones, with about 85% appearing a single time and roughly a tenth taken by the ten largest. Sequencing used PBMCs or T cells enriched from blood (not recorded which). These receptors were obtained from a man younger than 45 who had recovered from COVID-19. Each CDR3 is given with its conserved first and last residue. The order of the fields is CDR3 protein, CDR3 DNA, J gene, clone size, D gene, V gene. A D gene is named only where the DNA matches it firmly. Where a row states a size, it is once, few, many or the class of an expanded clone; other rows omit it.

cdr3_aa: CASSPPSGRANEQFF; cdr3_nt: TGTGCCAGCTCACCTCCTAGCGGGAGGGCCAATGAGCAGTTCTTC; j_call: TRBJ2-1; clone_size: NA; d_call: TRBD2; v_call: TRBV18
cdr3_aa: CASSLNSVGSYSPLHF; cdr3_nt: TGTGCCAGCAGCTTAAATTCGGTCGGTTCATATTCACCCCTCCACTTT; j_call: TRBJ1-6; clone_size: NA; d_call: NA; v_call: TRBV11-1
cdr3_aa: CASSESRDTEAFF; cdr3_nt: TGCGCCAGCAGTGAGTCTAGAGACACTGAAGCTTTCTTT; j_call: TRBJ1-1; clone_size: NA; d_call: NA; v_call: TRBV10-2
cdr3_aa: CASSLGSSRTSGSSYEQYF; cdr3_nt: TGTGCCAGCAGCTTGGGCTCATCAAGGACTAGCGGGAGCTCCTACGAGCAGTACTTC; j_call: TRBJ2-7; clone_size: NA; d_call: TRBD2; v_call: TRBV7-6
cdr3_aa: CASSLSLQGYTEAFF; cdr3_nt: TGTGCCAGCAGCTTGTCCCTTCAGGGGTACACTGAAGCTTTCTTT; j_call: TRBJ1-1; clone_size: NA; d_call: NA; v_call: TRBV5-6
cdr3_aa: CASSSDRGISPDTQYF; cdr3_nt: TGTGCCAGCAGCTCGGACAGGGGTATTTCTCCAGATACGCAGTATTTT; j_call: TRBJ2-3; clone_size: NA; d_call: TRBD1; v_call: TRBV11-3
cdr3_aa: CASRDRFRYGYTF; cdr3_nt: TGTGCCAGCAGGGACAGGTTTAGGTATGGCTACACCTTC; j_call: TRBJ1-2; clone_size: NA; d_call: TRBD1; v_call: TRBV28
cdr3_aa: CASSLEFGGAYNEQFF; cdr3_nt: TGTGCCAGCAGCTTAGAATTCGGGGGGGCCTACAATGAGCAGTTCTTC; j_call: TRBJ2-1; clone_size: once; d_call: TRBD2; v_call: TRBV11-3
cdr3_aa: CASSPVGQGWRNTEAFF; cdr3_nt: TGTGCCAGCAGCCCCGTAGGACAGGGGTGGAGGAACACTGAAGCTTTCTTT; j_call: TRBJ1-1; clone_size: NA; d_call: TRBD1; v_call: TRBV9
cdr3_aa: CASSAQGAWTEAFF; cdr3_nt: TGTGCCAGCAGTGCACAGGGGGCCTGGACTGAAGCTTTCTTT; j_call: TRBJ1-1; clone_size: NA; d_call: TRBD1; v_call: TRBV27
cdr3_aa: CASSSGTSGYYEQYF; cdr3_nt: TGTGCCAGTAGTAGCGGGACTAGTGGATACTACGAGCAGTACTTC; j_call: TRBJ2-7; clone_size: NA; d_call: TRBD2; v_call: TRBV19
cdr3_aa: CASSLSTSGEAFYEQYF; cdr3_nt: TGTGCCAGCTCATTGTCGACTAGCGGGGAGGCCTTCTACGAGCAGTACTTC; j_call: TRBJ2-7; clone_size: NA; d_call: TRBD2; v_call: TRBV18
cdr3_aa: CAWSVNRVSGNTIYF; cdr3_nt: TGTGCCTGGAGTGTCAACAGGGTATCTGGAAACACCATATATTTT; j_call: TRBJ1-3; clone_size: NA; d_call: NA; v_call: TRBV30
cdr3_aa: CASRDRGRLSSYNSPLHF; cdr3_nt: TGTGCCAGCAGAGATAGGGGGAGACTGAGCTCCTATAATTCACCCCTCCACTTT; j_call: TRBJ1-6; clone_size: once; d_call: NA; v_call: TRBV28
cdr3_aa: CASSYYSTGLLSRSNQPQHF; cdr3_nt: TGTGCCAGCAGTTACTATTCGACGGGTCTTCTATCTCGTAGCAATCAGCCCCAGCATTTT; j_call: TRBJ1-5; clone_size: NA; d_call: NA; v_call: TRBV6-2/TRBV6-3
cdr3_aa: CASSLSRLRHSPLHF; cdr3_nt: TGTGCCAGCAGCTTATCCAGGCTAAGGCATTCACCCCTCCACTTT; j_call: TRBJ1-6; clone_size: NA; d_call: NA; v_call: TRBV13
cdr3_aa: CASSYSRGGYNEQFF; cdr3_nt: TGTGCCAGCAGTTACTCGAGGGGGGGCTACAATGAGCAGTTCTTC; j_call: TRBJ2-1; clone_size: NA; d_call: NA; v_call: TRBV6-5
cdr3_aa: CASSPGGVGNTEAFF; cdr3_nt: TGCGCCAGCAGCCCAGGGGGCGTGGGGAACACTGAAGCTTTCTTT; j_call: TRBJ1-1; clone_size: NA; d_call: TRBD1; v_call: TRBV5-1
cdr3_aa: CASSLVEGSYGYTF; cdr3_nt: TGTGCCAGCAGCTTAGTTGAGGGCTCCTATGGCTACACCTTC; j_call: TRBJ1-2; clone_size: few; d_call: NA; v_call: TRBV7-8
cdr3_aa: CATGTPLEQYF; cdr3_nt: TGTGCCACAGGAACCCCCCTCGAGCAGTACTTC; j_call: TRBJ2-7; clone_size: NA; d_call: NA; v_call: TRBV6-5
cdr3_aa: CASGTVNQPQHF; cdr3_nt: TGTGCCAGCGGGACAGTTAATCAGCCCCAGCATTTT; j_call: TRBJ1-5; clone_size: NA; d_call: TRBD1; v_call: TRBV27
cdr3_aa: CASSLGGATNEKLFF; cdr3_nt: TGTGCCAGCAGCTTGGGGGGGGCAACTAATGAAAAACTGTTTTTT; j_call: TRBJ1-4; clone_size: NA; d_call: NA; v_call: TRBV5-4
cdr3_aa: CAWSGGGQTQYF; cdr3_nt: TGTGCCTGGAGTGGGGGGGGCCAGACCCAGTACTTC; j_call: TRBJ2-5; clone_size: NA; d_call: NA; v_call: TRBV30
cdr3_aa: CASSLRAGATFNEQFF; cdr3_nt: TGTGCCAGCAGCTTGAGAGCGGGGGCCACCTTCAATGAGCAGTTCTTC; j_call: TRBJ2-1; clone_size: NA; d_call: TRBD2; v_call: TRBV5-4
cdr3_aa: CAWSVTGAGGNQPQHF; cdr3_nt: TGTGCCTGGAGTGTAACCGGGGCAGGGGGCAATCAGCCCCAGCATTTT; j_call: TRBJ1-5; clone_size: NA; d_call: NA; v_call: TRBV30
cdr3_aa: CASSLGLAGSSYEQYF; cdr3_nt: TGTGCCAGCAGCTTAGGACTAGCGGGTAGCTCCTACGAGCAGTACTTC; j_call: TRBJ2-7; clone_size: NA; d_call: TRBD2; v_call: TRBV5-4
cdr3_aa: CAWSPEERYGYTF; cdr3_nt: TGTGCCTGGAGTCCCGAGGAACGCTATGGCTACACCTTC; j_call: TRBJ1-2; clone_size: NA; d_call: NA; v_call: TRBV30
cdr3_aa: CAWRRGQGVDGYTF; cdr3_nt: TGTGCCTGGAGAAGGGGACAGGGAGTCGATGGCTACACCTTC; j_call: TRBJ1-2; clone_size: NA; d_call: TRBD1; v_call: TRBV30
cdr3_aa: CASRVTGWQPQHF; cdr3_nt: TGTGCCAGCAGGGTTACAGGGTGGCAGCCCCAGCATTTT; j_call: TRBJ1-5; clone_size: NA; d_call: NA; v_call: TRBV6-5
cdr3_aa: CASSTLLGPYEQYF; cdr3_nt: TGTGCCAGCAGCACCCTGTTGGGGCCGTACGAGCAGTACTTC; j_call: TRBJ2-7; clone_size: NA; d_call: NA; v_call: TRBV7-8
cdr3_aa: CASSYESGVVRQGALDTEAFF; cdr3_nt: TGTGCCAGCAGTTACGAGTCTGGAGTGGTTCGACAGGGGGCATTAGACACTGAAGCTTTCTTT; j_call: TRBJ1-1; clone_size: NA; d_call: TRBD1; v_call: TRBV6-2/TRBV6-3
cdr3_aa: CASSPGQGSLMNTEAFF; cdr3_nt: TGTGCCAGCAGCCCGGGACAGGGATCCCTCATGAACACTGAAGCTTTCTTT; j_call: TRBJ1-1; clone_size: NA; d_call: TRBD1; v_call: TRBV5-5
cdr3_aa: CAWSPQLGADTQYF; cdr3_nt: TGTGCCTGGAGTCCCCAATTGGGAGCAGATACGCAGTATTTT; j_call: TRBJ2-3; clone_size: few; d_call: NA; v_call: TRBV30
cdr3_aa: CASSPDRALHF; cdr3_nt: TGTGCCAGCAGTCCGGACAGGGCCCTCCACTTT; j_call: TRBJ1-6; clone_size: NA; d_call: TRBD1; v_call: TRBV12-3/TRBV12-4
cdr3_aa: CAIRKLDVDTGELFF; cdr3_nt: TGTGCCATCCGAAAACTAGACGTGGACACCGGGGAGCTGTTTTTT; j_call: TRBJ2-2; clone_size: NA; d_call: NA; v_call: TRBV10-3
cdr3_aa: CASRNRGLAVETQYF; cdr3_nt: TGTGCCAGTAGAAATCGAGGACTAGCTGTAGAGACCCAGTACTTC; j_call: TRBJ2-5; clone_size: NA; d_call: TRBD2; v_call: TRBV19
cdr3_aa: CASTTFGGSYNEQFF; cdr3_nt: TGCGCCAGCACCACTTTTGGCGGCTCCTACAATGAGCAGTTCTTC; j_call: TRBJ2-1; clone_size: NA; d_call: NA; v_call: TRBV5-1
cdr3_aa: CASSSPGQGAYEQYF; cdr3_nt: TGTGCCAGCAGCTCTCCGGGACAGGGAGCCTACGAGCAGTACTTC; j_call: TRBJ2-7; clone_size: NA; d_call: TRBD1; v_call: TRBV7-9
cdr3_aa: CASSDPQQPQHF; cdr3_nt: TGTGCCAGCAGTGACCCCCAACAGCCCCAGCATTTT; j_call: TRBJ1-5; clone_size: NA; d_call: NA; v_call: TRBV6-1
cdr3_aa: CASPPLTGPTDTQYF; cdr3_nt: TGTGCCAGCCCTCCCTTAACGGGTCCCACAGATACGCAGTATTTT; j_call: TRBJ2-3; clone_size: NA; d_call: NA; v_call: TRBV28
cdr3_aa: CASSLTSIPYF; cdr3_nt: TGTGCCAGCAGTTTAACTAGTATCCCGTACTTC; j_call: TRBJ2-7; clone_size: NA; d_call: NA; v_call: TRBV12-3/TRBV12-4
cdr3_aa: CASSLDFQGDTEAFF; cdr3_nt: TGTGCCAGCAGTTTAGATTTTCAGGGGGATACTGAAGCTTTCTTT; j_call: TRBJ1-1; clone_size: NA; d_call: TRBD1; v_call: TRBV27
cdr3_aa: CASSRTGVRRDTQYF; cdr3_nt: TGTGCCAGCAGCCGGACGGGGGTGAGGAGGGATACGCAGTATTTT; j_call: TRBJ2-3; clone_size: NA; d_call: NA; v_call: TRBV7-3
cdr3_aa: CAWVGTAGYTF; cdr3_nt: TGTGCCTGGGTCGGGACAGCTGGCTACACCTTC; j_call: TRBJ1-2; clone_size: NA; d_call: TRBD1; v_call: TRBV30
cdr3_aa: CASSPGLAVSGGEQYF; cdr3_nt: TGTGCCAGCTCACCGGGACTAGCGGTGTCCGGGGGGGAGCAGTACTTC; j_call: TRBJ2-7; clone_size: NA; d_call: TRBD2; v_call: TRBV18
cdr3_aa: CASSQDLSGGYNEQFF; cdr3_nt: TGTGCCAGCAGCCAAGATCTTAGCGGCGGATACAATGAGCAGTTCTTC; j_call: TRBJ2-1; clone_size: NA; d_call: NA; v_call: TRBV3-1/TRBV3-2
cdr3_aa: CASLYLKGGGGYTF; cdr3_nt: TGTGCCAGCCTTTACCTGAAGGGAGGAGGGGGCTACACCTTC; j_call: TRBJ1-2; clone_size: NA; d_call: NA; v_call: TRBV28
cdr3_aa: CASSPNSGNTIYF; cdr3_nt: TGTGCCAGCAGTCCTAACTCTGGAAACACCATATATTTT; j_call: TRBJ1-3; clone_size: NA; d_call: NA; v_call: TRBV28
cdr3_aa: CASSPRSADTQYF; cdr3_nt: TGTGCCAGCAGCCCCCGGAGTGCAGATACGCAGTATTTT; j_call: TRBJ2-3; clone_size: NA; d_call: NA; v_call: TRBV6-5